This TCR beta chain was captured in a study of T cells in women clearing cervical HPV infection. The overall study: Blood came at first lesion visit for cases, post-clearance for controls. Whole-study results and caveats: Cases carried less TRBV6-7 than controls: roughly 0.11% versus 0.16%.

Sequencing used immunoSEQ multiplex PCR; TCRdb keeps in-frame clones, though not all of them. In total, the table holds tens of thousands of clones. A word on this clone: What it recognizes is unknown. The CDR3 extends 3 residues past the end of the read, so its final part is completed from the germline J gene.

Germline loops: CDR1 SGHRS, CDR2 YFSETQ. The CDR3 has 16 amino acids. Trimming removed 3 bases from V and 0 bases from J; junction bases left unmatched: 4. The V and J genes are TRBV5-1 and TRBJ2-3, with 10 bases matching TRBD2. The source of this sequence is a woman between 18 and 75 years old with a cervical HPV16 infection that either progressed to CIN3+ or cleared (not recorded which). Material for sequencing was blood buffy coat. CDR3 bases read: TGCGCCAGCAGCTCGGGACTAGCGTTCAGCACAGATACG. Translation gives CASSSGLAFSTDT. In full, the CDR3 reads CASSSGLAFSTDTQYF.